Following are 6 T cell receptor beta chains from one sample sequenced in a study of CD4 T cells in relation to SARS-CoV-2 and coronaviruses. CD4+ T cells from unexposed donors were obtained before the COVID-19 pandemic (2011-2018). The cells were cultured for about ten days before CD4+ T cells were isolated. Libraries were prepared by immunoSEQ multiplex PCR; TCRdb keeps only in-frame clonotypes and omits some of them. The sample lists 15,000 to 20,000 clones, around three quarters seen once, with about 14% in the top ten. For these TCRs, the target antigens are not known. The sample consisted of CD4+ T cells from PBMCs, cultured in vitro. Receptors were obtained from a human donor in good health.

The CDR3 sequence is CASSEASRTVGAYGYTF. The CDR3 DNA is TGTGCCAGCAGTGAAGCCTCGAGGACAGTAGGGGCCTATGGCTACACCTTC. The V call is TRBV2, the J call TRBJ1-2; tentatively, D is TRBD1 (6 bases). The V gene's germline CDR1 is SNHLY and CDR2 FYNNEI. This CDR3 has 17 residues. Trimming took 0 bases from V and 4 from J, leaving 18 bases between them.

This chain joins TRBV6-4 and TRBJ1-5, with D unclear. Germline V gene lookup returns CDR1 MRHNA and CDR2 SNTAGT. Trimming left V 9 bases short and J 9 bases short, with 6 bases between. CDR3 length: 9 residues. CDR3 loop: CARGRPQHF. The CDR3 nucleotides are TGTGCCAGAGGGCGGCCCCAGCATTTT.

This clone was counted only a few times. In nucleotides, the CDR3 is TGTGCCAGCAGCTTAGGACAGGGACCACGCGGCTACACCTTC. It codes for CASSLGQGPRGYTF. The J gene is TRBJ1-2, the V gene TRBV7-2, with 7 bases that match TRBD1. The CDR3 runs 14 residues. J was trimmed by 8 bases and V by 1 base; bases with no gene match: 7. Germline loops: CDR1 SGHTA, CDR2 FQGNSA.

This rearrangement joins TRBV5-4 to TRBJ2-4; 9 nucleotides align to TRBD2. The CDR3 runs to 16 residues. Germline V CDR1 and CDR2: SGHNT, YYREEE (reference sequence). V trimming: 0 bases; J trimming: 8 bases; junction bases outside the gene matches: 9. This chain's CDR3 is CASSLEGSGSLDIQYF. CDR3 sequence (DNA): TGTGCCAGCAGCTTGGAAGGTAGCGGGAGCTTAGACATTCAGTACTTC.

The V call is TRBV7-9, the J call TRBJ2-7; no definite D call. The CDR3 runs 12 residues. Germline V gene data show CDR1 as SEHNR and CDR2 as FQNEAQ (reference sequence). Deletions cut 1 base from V and 6 bases from J, with 7 bases between. CDR3: CASSLDWSEQYF. CDR3 bases: TGTGCCAGCAGCTTAGATTGGAGCGAGCAGTACTTC.

The chain couples TRBV6-4 to TRBJ2-2, with TRBD1 matching 9 bases. V shed 9 bases and J 3 bases; nucleotides not matched to a gene: 8. Germline CDR1 and CDR2: MRHNA and SNTAGT. This CDR3 region has 15 residues. CDR3 bases: TGTGCCAGTACACCGGGACAGGGAGACACCGGGGAGCTGTTTTTT. This sequence encodes CASTPGQGDTGELFF.